This T cell receptor (beta chain) was profiled in a study of cytomegalovirus exposure and HLA in healthy donors. TCRdb's copy holds only in-frame clones and misses some; the assay was immunoSEQ multiplex PCR. The top ten clones hold roughly 0.8% of a sample with about 360,000 clones, roughly 85% of them seen once. Unmatched junction bases numbered 6, after V lost 2 bases and J lost 7 bases. Germline CDR1 reads MRHNA; CDR2 reads SNTAGT. This CDR3 has 15 residues. Notes on this clone: The antigen is unknown.

Study-wide findings and caveats: Rare TCR sequences predominated, though certain public TCRs were found in many donors.

The chain combines TRBV6-4 with TRBJ2-1, with 9 nucleotides matching TRBD1. Sequences were obtained from PBMCs. The sequence was obtained from a woman younger than 35 in good health and CMV-seronegative. CDR3 residues: CASSDGDRVSNEQFF. The CDR3 DNA reads TGTGCCAGCAGTGACGGGGACAGGGTGTCGAATGAGCAGTTCTTC.